A selection of T cell receptor beta chains follows, all from one sample in a study of blood T cell repertoires in COVID-19. Sequencing was performed with immunoSEQ multiplex PCR; in TCRdb, only in-frame clones are kept and a portion is missing. Of roughly 85,000 clones in the sample, 86% were seen once. The sequenced sample was peripheral blood. These receptors all come from a man aged 50-59 years with active or convalescent COVID-19. Both conserved end residues are part of each CDR3. The D gene is left open where the match is weak. For some rows the clone size is stated as once, few or many, or as a class when expanded; others skip it.

CASSLSGANVLTF	TGTGCCAGCAGTCTGTCTGGGGCCAACGTCCTGACTTTC	NA	TRBV6-1	TRBJ2-6	NA
CASGGTSGDETQYF	TGTGCTAGTGGGGGGACTAGCGGGGATGAGACCCAGTACTTC	NA	TRBV12-5	TRBJ2-5	TRBD2
CASSYRTANTEAFF	TGTGCCAGCAGTTACCGGACAGCGAACACTGAAGCTTTCTTT	NA	TRBV6-5	TRBJ1-1	NA
CASSLVAGLSTDTQYF	TGTGCCAGCAGCTTAGTTGCGGGGTTAAGCACAGATACGCAGTATTTT	NA	TRBV7-8	TRBJ2-3	NA
CASSLGQGSFPSHTDTQYF	TGTGCCAGCAGCTTAGGCCAGGGGAGTTTCCCTTCCCACACAGATACGCAGTATTTT	NA	TRBV7-9	TRBJ2-3	NA
CASSYERGTYEQYF	TGTGCCAGCAGTTACGAGCGGGGGACCTACGAGCAGTACTTC	NA	TRBV6-5	TRBJ2-7	TRBD2
CASSELQGSRELFF	TGCGCCAGCAGTGAGTTACAGGGCTCCCGGGAACTGTTTTTT	NA	TRBV10-2	TRBJ1-4	NA
CASRDWRGQDEKLFF	TGTGCCAGCAGAGACTGGAGGGGGCAGGATGAAAAACTGTTTTTT	NA	TRBV2	TRBJ1-4	TRBD1
CASSQQGLNTEAFF	TGTGCCAGCAGTCAGCAGGGGCTGAACACTGAAGCTTTCTTT	few	TRBV6-5	TRBJ1-1	NA
CATSRDRGQGHGYTF	TGTGCCACCAGCAGAGATAGGGGACAGGGCCATGGCTACACCTTC	once	TRBV15	TRBJ1-2	TRBD1
CATLLGGFTDTQYF	TGTGCCACCCTGTTGGGGGGATTCACAGATACGCAGTATTTT	NA	TRBV10-3	TRBJ2-3	NA
CASRGTLSGPQHF	TGTGCCAGCCGGGGGACCCTGAGTGGGCCCCAGCATTTT	few	TRBV27	TRBJ1-5	NA
CASSEGLGNQPQHF	TGTGCCAGTAGCGAGGGACTGGGCAATCAGCCCCAGCATTTT	NA	TRBV19	TRBJ1-5	NA
CASSDTGTSGGYNEQFF	TGTGCCAGCAGCGACACCGGGACTAGCGGAGGATACAATGAGCAGTTCTTC	NA	TRBV7-2	TRBJ2-1	TRBD2
CASSQGAGVSTEAFF	TGTGCCAGCTCACAAGGGGCAGGGGTGAGCACTGAAGCTTTCTTT	NA	TRBV18	TRBJ1-1	NA
CASSWARTGKGTEAFF	TGCGCCAGCAGCTGGGCACGGACAGGGAAGGGGACTGAAGCTTTCTTT	once	TRBV5-1	TRBJ1-1	TRBD1